The clone carrying this TCR beta chain was seen ten or more times. The antigen is undetermined. Since all of the isolated RNA was reverse transcribed, expressed TCRB transcripts were what got sequenced. For naive, central memory and regulatory T cell samples, reads averaged about 3.5 million. The table came from immunoSEQ multiplex PCR; TCRdb's copy has only in-frame clones and leaves some out. The sample has more than 150,000 clones; around 9.7% are singletons. Isolation of CD4+ naive, central memory, regulatory and stem cell-like memory cells was achieved by sorting via CD45RO/CCR7/CD25/CD127/CD95/CD27. The authors obtained over 95% purity in all sorted populations. This record comes from a study of beta chain features in type 1 diabetes. General study results and limits: Patients' naive, central memory and regulatory TCRB repertoires appeared more alike than those of healthy donors. Within each of all four CD4+ subsets, Type 1 diabetes patients had TCRB CDR3s that were moderately but significantly shorter.

This TCR derives from a woman aged 25 to 39 with type 1 diabetes. Sequenced input: central memory CD4+ T cells from blood.

The CDR3 here is CASSTRTSGRLNEQFF. CDR3 DNA sequence: TGTGCCAGTAGTACCCGGACTAGCGGGAGGTTGAATGAGCAGTTCTTC. The chain recombines TRBV19 with TRBJ2-1, with 14 bases identical to TRBD2. Germline V gene lookup returns CDR1 LNHDA and CDR2 SQIVND (reference sequence). V was clipped by 4 bases and J by 7 bases; unmatched bases: 6. This CDR3 has 16 residues.